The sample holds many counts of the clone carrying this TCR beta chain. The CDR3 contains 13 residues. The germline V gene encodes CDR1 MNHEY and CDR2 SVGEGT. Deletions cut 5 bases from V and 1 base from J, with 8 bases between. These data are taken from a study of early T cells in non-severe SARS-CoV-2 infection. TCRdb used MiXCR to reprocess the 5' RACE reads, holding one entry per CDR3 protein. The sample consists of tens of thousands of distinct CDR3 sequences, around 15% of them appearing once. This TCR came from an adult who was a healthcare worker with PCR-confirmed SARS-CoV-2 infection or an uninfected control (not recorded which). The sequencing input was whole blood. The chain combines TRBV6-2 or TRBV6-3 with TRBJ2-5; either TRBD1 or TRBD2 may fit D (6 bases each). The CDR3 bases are TGTGCCAGCAGTGAGGGGGGCCAAGAGACCCAGTACTTC. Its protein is CASSEGGQETQYF.